Presented here are 24 T cell receptor beta chains from one specimen sequenced in a study of blood T cell repertoires in COVID-19. Clones were read by immunoSEQ multiplex PCR, and TCRdb kept only the in-frame ones, dropping some. The sample has some 150,000 clones, 80% to 90% seen once. The sequencing sample was made of peripheral blood. The source is a human donor in a cohort sampled during active COVID-19.

V and J are TRBV24-1 and TRBJ2-5, with a possible D match to TRBD1 (6 bases). V lost 5 bases to trimming and J lost 7 bases, with 13 bases between them. In germline, CDR1 is KGHDR, CDR2 SFDVKD. The length of the CDR3 is 13 residues. CDR3 in amino acids: CATSVTGMVTQYF. In DNA form, the CDR3 reads TGTGCCACCAGTGTCACAGGGATGGTGACCCAGTACTTC.

The chain links TRBV5-6 to TRBJ1-5, with TRBD1 matching over 10 bases. This CDR3 has 16 residues. Germline assignment: CDR1 SGHDT and CDR2 YYEEEE. V shed 0 bases, J shed 3 bases, and the junction held 3 bases outside the gene matches. Here the CDR3 DNA reads TGTGCCAGCAGCTTGGGGACAGGGGGTTCCAATCAGCCCCAGCATTTT. Translated: CASSLGTGGSNQPQHF. The entire variable domain, with the rest obtained from reference TRBV5-6 and TRBJ1-5, is as follows: DAGVTQSPTHLIKTRGQQVTLRCSPKSGHDTVSWYQQALGQGPQFIFQYYEEEERQRGNFPDRFSGHQFPNYSSELNVNALLLGDSALYLCASSLGTGGSNQPQHFGDGTRLSIL.

The V gene is TRBV30, the J gene TRBJ1-2, with D unclear. Trimming took 4 bases from V and 2 from J, leaving 17 bases between them. The CDR3 totals 15 residues. The germline CDR1 and CDR2 sequences are GTSNPN and SVGIG (reference sequence). The CDR3 region is CAWTHRLASNYGYTF. The CDR3, as DNA: TGTGCCTGGACCCACCGATTAGCTTCGAACTATGGCTACACCTTC. Complete variable domain (other parts from reference TRBV30 and TRBJ1-2): SQTIHQWPATLVQPVGSPLSLECTVEGTSNPNLYWYRQAAGRGLQLLFYSVGIGQISSEVPQNLSASRPQDRQFILSSKKLLLSDSGFYLCAWTHRLASNYGYTFGSGTRLTVV.

This clone came up a few times. This chain uses TRBV2 with TRBJ2-5; D may be TRBD1 (6 bases). V dropped 4 bases and J dropped 5 bases, with 11 bases sitting between them. CDR1 and CDR2 (germline): SNHLY, FYNNEI. CDR3 length: 13 amino acids. DNA for the CDR3: TGTGCCAGCAGTGCGGGAAGGGGGGAGACCCAGTACTTC. This translates into CASSAGRGETQYF.

Many counts were recorded for this clone. V gene TRBV3-1 (or the pseudogene TRBV3-2) combines with J gene TRBJ1-2, with TRBD1 matching over 7 bases. The germline CDR1 and CDR2 sequences are LGHDT and YNNKEL (reference sequence). The CDR3 length is 16 residues. The V segment lost 4 bases and the J segment 4 bases; nucleotides outside the gene matches: 12. In DNA, the CDR3 is TGTGCCAGCAGCCGTGGACAGGATGGACCGATCTATGGCTACACCTTC. It codes for CASSRGQDGPIYGYTF.

V and J are TRBV4-1 and TRBJ1-4; TRBD1 matches 11 bases. Trimming at V came to 1 base and at J to 8 bases, leaving 6 bases not matched to a gene. The CDR3 extends over 16 amino acids. The germline gives CDR1 MGHRA, CDR2 YSYEKL. In DNA form, the CDR3 reads TGCGCCAGCAGCCAAGGGTCCGGGACAGGGGGGGAAAAACTGTTTTTT. Residues: CASSQGSGTGGEKLFF.

This rearrangement joins TRBV7-2 to TRBJ2-2; 9 bases are shared with TRBD1. The CDR3 loop spans 16 amino acids. J lost 2 bases, V lost 5 bases, and 6 bases had no gene match. Germline CDR1 is SGHTA and CDR2 is FQGNSA. The chain's CDR3 is CASSAPGQGNTGELFF. The CDR3 DNA sequence: TGTGCCAGCAGCGCCCCGGGACAGGGAAACACCGGGGAGCTGTTTTTT.

The V and J genes are TRBV19 and TRBJ1-1; weak D call: TRBD1 (6 bases). The germline V gene has CDR1 LNHDA and CDR2 SQIVND (reference sequence). V shed 7 bases and J shed 5 bases, with 14 bases lying between them. CDR3 length: 13 residues. This CDR3 is CASKHRDGTEAFF. The CDR3 nucleotides read TGTGCCAGTAAACACAGGGACGGAACTGAAGCTTTCTTT. The whole variable domain, filled in from reference TRBV19 and TRBJ1-1, reads DGGITQSPKYLFRKEGQNVTLSCEQNLNHDAMYWYRQDPGQGLRLIYYSQIVNDFQKGDIAEGYSVSREKKESFPLTVTSAQKNPTAFYLCASKHRDGTEAFFGQGTRLTVV.

This rearrangement joins TRBV2 to TRBJ2-7; 7 bases agree with TRBD2. CDR3 length equals 16 residues. CDR1 and CDR2 (germline): SNHLY, FYNNEI. V lost 6 bases, J lost 0 bases, and 11 bases stayed unmatched. As DNA, the CDR3 is TGTGCCAGCAGAGATGGGCGGCTAGCGGTCTCCTACGAGCAGTACTTC. Protein sequence: CASRDGRLAVSYEQYF.

The rearrangement uses TRBV19 and TRBJ1-2; 10 nucleotides match TRBD1. Trimming at V came to 6 bases and at J to 4 bases, leaving 8 bases not matched to a gene. The CDR3 is 15 amino acids. CDR1 LNHDA and CDR2 SQIVND come from the germline V gene (reference sequence). This chain's CDR3 is CASRQLTGGGYGYTF. The DNA of the CDR3 is TGTGCCAGTAGACAACTGACAGGGGGCGGCTATGGCTACACCTTC.

This chain joins TRBV6-5 and TRBJ1-2; a weak D match, TRBD1 (5 bases). Germline CDR1 and CDR2: MNHEY and SVGAGI. Trimming pared 0 bases from V and 7 bases from J, leaving 12 bases between. CDR3 length: 14 residues. The CDR3: CASSYSGREGGYTF. As DNA, the CDR3 is TGTGCCAGCAGTTACTCGGGCAGGGAGGGTGGCTACACCTTC.

The chain carries TRBV27 and TRBJ1-6; TRBD1 agrees at 7 bases. V shed 6 bases and J 8 bases; nucleotides not matched to a gene: 10. Germline V gives CDR1 MNHEY, CDR2 SMNVEV (reference sequence). CDR3 length equals 15 residues. CDR3 in amino acids: CASSPRQGTDSPLHF. CDR3 coding DNA: TGTGCCAGCAGCCCCCGACAGGGAACCGATTCACCCCTCCACTTT.

The CDR3 nucleotides read TGTGCCAGCAGCCGAGCAGAACAGGGGGCGGGTTTCTTT. It translates to CASSRAEQGAGFF. J is TRBJ1-1 and V is TRBV5-5; TRBD1 matches 9 bases. Germline V lookup: CDR1 SGHKS, CDR2 YYEKEE (reference sequence). The length of the CDR3 is 13 residues. With 4 bases clipped from V and 13 bases from J, the junction kept 11 bases outside the gene matches.

This chain connects TRBV5-1 to TRBJ1-1; D not resolved. Trimming cost V 4 bases and J 1 base, with 14 bases left between them. Germline-derived CDR1 and CDR2 are SGHRS and YFSETQ. CDR3 length: 15 residues. The CDR3 coding sequence is TGCGCCAGCAGCAAAGACGGAGGGAGGAACACTGAAGCTTTCTTT. Residues: CASSKDGGRNTEAFF.

The chain has TRBV25-1 and TRBJ2-7, with 8 bases identical to TRBD1. This CDR3 is 13 amino acids long. Trimming at V came to 4 bases and at J to 3 bases, leaving 2 bases not matched to a gene. From germline, CDR1 is MGHDK and CDR2 SYGVNS. This CDR3 reads CASSGQGHYEQYF. The DNA of the CDR3 is TGTGCCAGCAGTGGACAGGGGCACTACGAGCAGTACTTC.

The rearrangement links TRBV11-3 to TRBJ1-5; the match to TRBD1 covers 7 bases. The J segment lost 6 bases and the V segment lost 3 bases, leaving 8 bases of the junction unmatched. CDR3 size: 15 residues. From germline, CDR1 is SGHNT and CDR2 YENEEA. CDR3 coding DNA: TGTGCCAGCAGCTTGAGGCAGGGGGGTGGTCAGCCCCAGCATTTT. Protein sequence: CASSLRQGGGQPQHF.

V is TRBV11-2 and J is TRBJ2-5; D not resolved. The ends were cut back, 1 base at V and 5 bases at J, with 11 bases in the middle. Germline loops: CDR1 SGHAT, CDR2 FQNNGV. This CDR3 region has 14 residues. The CDR3 loop reads CASSLVSLVETQYF. The CDR3 DNA follows: TGTGCCAGCAGCTTAGTCAGTCTGGTGGAGACCCAGTACTTC.

The CDR3 DNA sequence: TGTGCCAGCAGTACAGGGGCGAGTGGCTACACCTTC. Translation gives CASSTGASGYTF. The J gene is TRBJ1-2, the V gene TRBV3-1 (or the pseudogene TRBV3-2), with TRBD1 identical over 7 bases. V dropped 6 bases and J dropped 7; count of bases not matched to a gene: 5. CDR1 and CDR2 (germline): LGHDT, YNNKEL (reference sequence). This CDR3 comprises 12 residues.

The chain is built from TRBV29-1 and TRBJ2-3; D is possibly TRBD1 (6 bases). CDR1 is SQVTM, CDR2 ANQGSEA, per germline. The V gene lost 4 bases and the J gene lost 0 bases, with 14 bases spanning the gap. The CDR3 is 15 residues long. The CDR3 loop reads CSVGGARGSTDTQYF. CDR3 coding DNA: TGCAGCGTTGGGGGCGCCAGGGGCAGCACAGATACGCAGTATTTT.

This clone occurred a few times. The chain links TRBV4-3 to TRBJ2-2, with 7 bases aligning to TRBD2. This CDR3 contains 16 residues. Germline-derived CDR1 and CDR2 are LGHNA and YSLEER. J was trimmed by 6 bases and V by 0 bases; bases with no gene match: 7. CDR3 sequence reads: CASSQDPPSGAGELFF. Here the CDR3 DNA reads TGCGCCAGCAGCCAAGATCCGCCCAGCGGGGCCGGGGAGCTGTTTTTT.

The CDR3 DNA reads TGTGCCAGCAGCTTAACAGGGGCGGGGTCTGGAAACACCATATATTTT. Its translation is CASSLTGAGSGNTIYF. The genes are TRBV7-2 and TRBJ1-3; 7 bases match TRBD1. This CDR3 comprises 16 residues. Looked up from germline, CDR1 is SGHTA and CDR2 is FQGNSA. With 2 bases clipped from V and 1 base from J, the junction kept 5 bases outside the gene matches. Complete variable domain (other parts from reference TRBV7-2 and TRBJ1-3): GAGVSQSPSNKVTEKGKDVELRCDPISGHTALYWYRQSLGQGLEFLIYFQGNSAPDKSGLPSDRFSAERTGGSVSTLTIQRTQQEDSAVYLCASSLTGAGSGNTIYFGEGSWLTVV.

This chain joins TRBV6-5 and TRBJ1-2; no clear D. This CDR3 has 13 residues. Trimming shortened V by 3 bases and J by 3 bases, and 8 bases separated the two germline ends. Germline V gives CDR1 MNHEY, CDR2 SVGAGI. CDR3 sequence: CASSYSPDYGYTF. CDR3 DNA sequence: TGTGCCAGCAGTTATTCTCCTGACTATGGCTACACCTTC.

The chain uses TRBV12-5 and TRBJ1-1; 8 bases are shared with TRBD1. J was trimmed by 6 bases and V by 0 bases; bases with no gene match: 9. This CDR3 comprises 16 residues. Germline CDR1 LGHNT, CDR2 FRNRAP. The CDR3 DNA reads TGTGCTAGTGGTTTGGTACTAGGACAGGGTTGGCCTGAAGCTTTCTTT. It is translated as CASGLVLGQGWPEAFF.

The rearrangement links TRBV2 to TRBJ1-2; TRBD1 is a possible D gene (6 bases). The CDR3 spans 13 residues. CDR1 and CDR2 (germline): SNHLY, FYNNEI. Trimming cost V 3 bases and J 3 bases, with 8 bases left between them. The CDR3, as DNA: TGTGCCAGCAGTGACAGGGGCGACTATGGCTACACCTTC. Translated: CASSDRGDYGYTF.